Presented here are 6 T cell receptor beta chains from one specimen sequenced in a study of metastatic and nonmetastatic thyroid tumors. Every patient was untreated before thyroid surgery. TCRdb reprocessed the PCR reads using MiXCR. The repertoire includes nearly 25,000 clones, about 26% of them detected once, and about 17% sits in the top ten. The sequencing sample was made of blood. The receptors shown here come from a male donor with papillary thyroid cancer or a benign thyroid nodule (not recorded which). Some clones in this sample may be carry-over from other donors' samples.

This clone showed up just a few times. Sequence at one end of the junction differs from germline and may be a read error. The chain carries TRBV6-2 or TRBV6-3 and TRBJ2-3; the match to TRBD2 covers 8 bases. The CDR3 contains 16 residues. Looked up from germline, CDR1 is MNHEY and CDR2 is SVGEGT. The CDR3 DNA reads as TGTGCCAGCAGTAGACCAAGCGGGAGTGGCTCAGATACGCAGTTTTTT. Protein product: CASSRPSGSGSDTQFF.

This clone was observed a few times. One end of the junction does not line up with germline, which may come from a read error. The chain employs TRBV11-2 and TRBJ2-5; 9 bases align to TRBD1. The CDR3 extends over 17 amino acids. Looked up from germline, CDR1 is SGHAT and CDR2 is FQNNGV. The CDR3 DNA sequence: TGTGCCATCAGCTTAGATATGGCGGGACAGGGCTCCGAGACCCATTACTTC. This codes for CAISLDMAGQGSETHYF.

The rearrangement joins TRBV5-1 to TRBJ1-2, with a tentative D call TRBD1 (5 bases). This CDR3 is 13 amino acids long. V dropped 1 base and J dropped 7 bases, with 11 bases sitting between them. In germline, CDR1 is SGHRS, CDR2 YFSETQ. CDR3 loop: CASSLSGWSGYTF. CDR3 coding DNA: TGCGCCAGCAGCTTGTCAGGGTGGTCTGGCTACACCTTC.

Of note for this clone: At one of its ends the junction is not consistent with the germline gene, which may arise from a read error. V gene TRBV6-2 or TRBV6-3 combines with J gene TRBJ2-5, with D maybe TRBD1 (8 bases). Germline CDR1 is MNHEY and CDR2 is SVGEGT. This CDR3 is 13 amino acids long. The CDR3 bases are TGTACCAGCGATAGACAGGGGAGGGTGACCCAGTACTTC. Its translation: CTSDRQGRVTQYF.

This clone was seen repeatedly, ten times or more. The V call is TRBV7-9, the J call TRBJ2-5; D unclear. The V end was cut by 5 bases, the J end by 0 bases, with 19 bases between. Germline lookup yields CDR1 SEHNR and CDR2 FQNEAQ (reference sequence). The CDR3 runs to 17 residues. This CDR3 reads CASSVSPRHPYQETQYF. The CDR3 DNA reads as TGTGCCAGCAGCGTCAGTCCCAGACACCCGTACCAAGAGACCCAGTACTTC. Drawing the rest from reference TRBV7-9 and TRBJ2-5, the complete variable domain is DTGVSQNPRHKITKRGQNVTFRCDPISEHNRLYWYRQTLGQGPEFLTYFQNEAQLEKSRLLSDRFSAERPKGSFSTLEIQRTEQGDSAMYLCASSVSPRHPYQETQYFGPGTRLLVL.

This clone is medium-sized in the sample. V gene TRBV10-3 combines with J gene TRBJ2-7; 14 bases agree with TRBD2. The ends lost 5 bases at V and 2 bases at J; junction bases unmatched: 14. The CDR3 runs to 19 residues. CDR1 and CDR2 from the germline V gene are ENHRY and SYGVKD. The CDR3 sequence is CAISLVRGLAGVQPYEQYF. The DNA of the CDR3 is TGTGCCATCAGTCTAGTTAGGGGACTAGCGGGAGTTCAGCCCTACGAGCAGTACTTC.